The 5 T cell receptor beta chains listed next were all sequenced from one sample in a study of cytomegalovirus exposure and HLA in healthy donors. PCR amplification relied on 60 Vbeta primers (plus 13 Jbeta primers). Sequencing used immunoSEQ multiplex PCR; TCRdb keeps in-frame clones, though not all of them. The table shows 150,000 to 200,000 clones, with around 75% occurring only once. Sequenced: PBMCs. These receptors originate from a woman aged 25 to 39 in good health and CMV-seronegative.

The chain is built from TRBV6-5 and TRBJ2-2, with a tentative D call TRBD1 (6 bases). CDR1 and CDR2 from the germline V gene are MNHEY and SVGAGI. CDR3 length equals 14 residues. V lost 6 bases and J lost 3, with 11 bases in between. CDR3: CASRSGVYTGELFF. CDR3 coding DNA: TGTGCCAGCAGGTCAGGGGTTTACACCGGGGAGCTGTTTTTT.

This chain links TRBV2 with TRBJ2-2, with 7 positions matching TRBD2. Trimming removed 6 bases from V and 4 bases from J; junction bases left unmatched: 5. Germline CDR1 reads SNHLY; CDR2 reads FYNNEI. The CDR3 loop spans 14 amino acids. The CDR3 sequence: CASRAGLITGELFF. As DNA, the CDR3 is TGTGCCAGCAGAGCGGGACTTATCACCGGGGAGCTGTTTTTT.

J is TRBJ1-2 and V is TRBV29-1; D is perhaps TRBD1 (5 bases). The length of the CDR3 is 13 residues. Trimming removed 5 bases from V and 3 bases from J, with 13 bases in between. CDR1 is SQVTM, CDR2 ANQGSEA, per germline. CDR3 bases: TGCAGCGTTACGTTGGGGCAGGACTATGGCTACACCTTC. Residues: CSVTLGQDYGYTF.

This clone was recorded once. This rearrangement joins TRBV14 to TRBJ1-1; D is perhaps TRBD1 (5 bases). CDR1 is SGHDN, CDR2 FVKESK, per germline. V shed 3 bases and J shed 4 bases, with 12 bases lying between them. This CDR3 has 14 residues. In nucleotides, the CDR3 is TGTGCCAGCAGCCACCAGGGCGGGATCACTGAAGCTTTCTTT. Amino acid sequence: CASSHQGGITEAFF.

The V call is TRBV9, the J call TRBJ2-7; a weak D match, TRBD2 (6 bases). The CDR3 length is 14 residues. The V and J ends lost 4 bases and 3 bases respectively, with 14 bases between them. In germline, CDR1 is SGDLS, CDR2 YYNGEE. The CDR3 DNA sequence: TGTGCCAGCAGCCCCCAGTTGGGGGGCTACGAGCAGTACTTC. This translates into CASSPQLGGYEQYF.